The source of this T cell receptor beta chain is a study of T cell repertoires in cytomegalovirus infection. Turning to the study itself: CMV infection and matching HLA type were both indicated by public TCR beta signatures. Study-level results: Public TCR beta family frequency separated CMV-and-HLA carriers, including in an independent cohort.

TCRdb analysed the reads with MiXCR anew, one entry per CDR3 protein. The sample includes some 940,000 distinct CDR3 sequences, approximately 33% seen only once; the top ten take 13%. As to this clonotype: Its specificity is unknown.

The sequenced sample was cultured CD8+ T cells from PBMCs, obtained from culture after CMV antigen stimulation. The clonotype was recovered from a human donor in good health (CMV status not recorded). Some clones in this sample may be carry-over from other donors' samples.

In DNA form, the CDR3 reads TGTGCCAGCAGCCTACGCCGGGGGACTCGCACTGAAGCTTTCTTT. Its translation: CASSLRRGTRTEAFF. The J gene is TRBJ1-1, the V gene TRBV14, with D maybe TRBD1 (5 bases). Trimming removed 4 bases at V and 4 bases at J, with 16 bases between. Germline CDR1 is SGHDN and CDR2 is FVKESK. The CDR3 covers 15 residues.